The 29 T cell receptor beta chains below all came from one sample that was sequenced in a study of blood T cell repertoires in COVID-19. Libraries were prepared by immunoSEQ multiplex PCR; TCRdb keeps only in-frame clonotypes and omits some of them. The profile shows around 180,000 clones, approximately 80% of them singletons. What was sequenced was peripheral blood. These TCRs come from a human donor in a cohort sampled during active COVID-19.

The gene calls are TRBV6-1 and TRBJ1-5, with TRBD1 as a possible D gene (6 bases). Germline V gives CDR1 MNHNS, CDR2 SASEGT. The CDR3 has 16 residues. Trimming left V 3 bases short and J 0 bases short, with 12 bases between. The CDR3, as DNA: TGTGCCAGCAGTGAGTTCACAGGGCCTAGCAATCAGCCCCAGCATTTT. This translates into CASSEFTGPSNQPQHF.

CDR3 sequence: CASISSGNTIYF. CDR3 sequence (DNA): TGTGCCAGCATCAGCTCTGGAAACACCATATATTTT. The rearrangement uses TRBV27 and TRBJ1-3; D remains unclear. The CDR3 totals 12 residues. The V and J ends lost 7 bases and 0 bases respectively, with 4 bases between them. Germline CDR1 and CDR2: MNHEY and SMNVEV (reference sequence).

The rearrangement joins TRBV19 to TRBJ1-2, with TRBD1 identical over 10 bases. CDR3 length: 13 amino acids. The V gene's germline CDR1 is LNHDA and CDR2 SQIVND (reference sequence). V lost 7 bases, J lost 4 bases, and 3 bases stayed unmatched. CDR3 amino acids: CASTGTGVYGYTF. CDR3 coding DNA: TGTGCCAGTACCGGGACAGGGGTCTATGGCTACACCTTC.

This rearrangement joins TRBV25-1 to TRBJ2-5; no clear D gene. The CDR3 runs to 13 residues. The V gene's germline CDR1 is MGHDK and CDR2 SYGVNS. Trimming shortened V by 5 bases and J by 2 bases, and 9 bases separated the two germline ends. CDR3 in DNA: TGTGCCAGCAGTTGGGCCCCTCAAGAGACCCAGTACTTC. Translating it yields CASSWAPQETQYF. The variable domain in full, with the rest retrieved from reference TRBV25-1 and TRBJ2-5, is EADIYQTPRYLVIGTGKKITLECSQTMGHDKMYWYQQDPGMELHLIHYSYGVNSTEKGDLSSESTVSRIRTEHFPLTLESARPSHTSQYLCASSWAPQETQYFGPGTRLLVL.

This clone was counted only a few times. This rearrangement joins TRBV29-1 to TRBJ2-1; 7 nucleotides match TRBD2. The germline CDR1 and CDR2 sequences are SQVTM and ANQGSEA. The CDR3 length is 14 residues. The V gene end was trimmed by 3 bases and the J gene end by 5 bases; junction bases not matched to a gene: 7. CDR3 in amino acids: CSVDSGLFNNEQFF. The CDR3 DNA sequence: TGCAGCGTTGATTCGGGACTATTTAACAATGAGCAGTTCTTC.

This clone was counted only a few times. The rearrangement uses TRBV4-2 and TRBJ2-7; possibly TRBD1 for D (6 bases). Trimming removed 8 bases from V and 2 bases from J, with 16 bases in between. In germline, CDR1 is LGHNA, CDR2 YNFKEQ. The CDR3 covers 14 residues. In DNA, the CDR3 is TGTGCCAGCGCCACGGGGCAGGGGCCCTACGAGCAGTACTTC. The encoded protein is CASATGQGPYEQYF.

This chain links TRBV7-2 with TRBJ2-1, with 11 nucleotides matching TRBD2. With 5 bases clipped from V and 16 bases from J, the junction kept 10 bases outside the gene matches. This CDR3 has 13 residues. Germline lookup yields CDR1 SGHTA and CDR2 FQGNSA. CDR3 region: CASSVTSGGTQFF. The CDR3 nucleotides are TGTGCCAGCAGCGTAACTAGCGGGGGAACCCAATTCTTC.

The chain uses TRBV5-6 and TRBJ1-2; D is undetermined. V was shortened by 3 bases and J by 1 base, with 10 bases between the two germline ends. The germline V gene encodes CDR1 SGHDT and CDR2 YYEEEE. CDR3 length: 14 residues. CDR3 in DNA: TGTGCCAGCAGCTCCTTCAGTCTTAACTATGGCTACACCTTC. Amino acid sequence: CASSSFSLNYGYTF.

The chain is built from TRBV19 and TRBJ1-6; the D gene is possibly TRBD1 (5 bases). Between the trimmed V and J ends, which lost 3 bases and 8 bases, there was a span of 11 bases. CDR3 size: 14 residues. The germline V gene encodes CDR1 LNHDA and CDR2 SQIVND (reference sequence). Written as DNA, the CDR3 is TGTGCCAGTAGTATCGCGGGGGTCCATTCACCCCTCCACTTT. Translated, it gives CASSIAGVHSPLHF.

This clone came up a few times. The gene calls are TRBV27 and TRBJ2-7; perhaps TRBD2 as D (5 bases). There are 13 residues in the CDR3. Germline CDR1 reads MNHEY; CDR2 reads SMNVEV (reference sequence). V lost 4 bases to trimming and J lost 2 bases, with 9 bases between them. DNA for the CDR3: TGTGCCAGCAGTTCCGGAGGAACCTACGAGCAGTACTTC. It encodes CASSSGGTYEQYF.

The chain combines TRBV3-1 (or the pseudogene TRBV3-2) with TRBJ1-1; D is uncertain. Germline V gene data show CDR1 as LGHDT and CDR2 as YNNKEL (reference sequence). This CDR3 spans 12 amino acids. V gave up 4 bases and J gave up 10 bases, with 13 bases separating them. CDR3 DNA sequence: TGTGCCAGCAGCCCGGGGAGGGTGGGAGCTTTCTTT. It yields the protein CASSPGRVGAFF.

J is TRBJ2-3 and V is TRBV7-2; 7 bases map to TRBD1. CDR1 is SGHTA, CDR2 FQGNSA, per germline. The V gene end was trimmed by 4 bases and the J gene end by 5 bases; junction bases not matched to a gene: 3. This CDR3 contains 13 residues. The DNA of the CDR3 is TGTGCCAGCAGCTCACAGGGGATAGATACGCAGTATTTT. Translating it yields CASSSQGIDTQYF.

The chain couples TRBV3-1 (or the pseudogene TRBV3-2) to TRBJ2-1; 13 bases align to TRBD2. CDR3 length: 17 residues. Germline trimming cut 5 bases from V and 3 bases from J; bases unmatched to any gene: 7. CDR1 and CDR2 (germline): LGHDT, YNNKEL (reference sequence). The CDR3 coding sequence is TGTGCCAGCAGCGCAAGGACTAGCGGGGGAGGCTACAATGAGCAGTTCTTC. Protein: CASSARTSGGGYNEQFF.

CDR3 DNA: TGTGCCAGCAGCTTAGGGGAGGGGTGGGGCACCGGGGAGCTGTTTTTT. Encoded protein: CASSLGEGWGTGELFF. The chain is built from TRBV11-2 and TRBJ2-2, with 7 bases fitting TRBD2. Germline V lookup: CDR1 SGHAT, CDR2 FQNNGV. V lost 1 base to trimming and J lost 4 bases; unmatched junction nucleotides: 6. The CDR3 runs 16 residues.

V gene TRBV7-9 combines with J gene TRBJ1-5; 8 bases align to TRBD1. V trimming: 5 bases; J trimming: 0 bases; junction bases outside the gene matches: 3. The CDR3 extends over 15 amino acids. Germline CDR1 is SEHNR and CDR2 is FQNEAQ (reference sequence). The CDR3 DNA sequence: TGTGCCAGCAGCGCGACAGGGGATAGCAATCAGCCCCAGCATTTT. Its translation is CASSATGDSNQPQHF.

DNA for the CDR3: TGTGCCAGCATCCCCCGTGACGGGGGGGCCCAAGAGACCCAGTACTTC. Amino acid sequence: CASIPRDGGAQETQYF. J is TRBJ2-5 and V is TRBV6-2 or TRBV6-3; 8 bases match TRBD2. Germline-derived CDR1 and CDR2 are MNHEY and SVGEGT. Trimming at V came to 7 bases and at J to 1 base, leaving 11 bases not matched to a gene. The CDR3 loop spans 16 amino acids.

The chain joins TRBV7-2 to TRBJ1-1, with no clear D. V was clipped by 3 bases and J by 0 bases, with 8 bases between them. The CDR3 runs to 14 residues. Germline assignment: CDR1 SGHTA and CDR2 FQGNSA. The CDR3 is CASSFNTLNTEAFF. The CDR3 DNA is TGTGCCAGCAGCTTCAACACATTGAACACTGAAGCTTTCTTT.

The rearrangement joins TRBV5-4 to TRBJ2-1; tentative D call: TRBD2 (5 bases). Trimming took 4 bases from V and 5 from J, leaving 16 bases between them. This CDR3 comprises 15 residues. The germline CDR1 and CDR2 sequences are SGHNT and YYREEE (reference sequence). CDR3 residues: CASSRDGGPNNEQFF. In DNA, the CDR3 is TGTGCCAGCAGCCGAGACGGAGGACCTAACAATGAGCAGTTCTTC.

Details on this clone: The same CDR3 also results from other DNA sequences found in this sample. V is TRBV7-3 and J is TRBJ2-7; 8 bases are a match to TRBD1. The CDR3 is 14 amino acids. CDR1 and CDR2 (germline): SGHTA, FQGTGA. V gave up 5 bases and J gave up 1 base; unmatched junction bases: 4. CDR3 sequence: CASSPDRGSYEQYF. The CDR3 DNA reads as TGTGCCAGCAGCCCCGACAGGGGTTCCTACGAGCAGTACTTC.

The chain has TRBV7-3 and TRBJ2-7, with 11 bases that match TRBD1. Trimming cost V 2 bases and J 4 bases; bases outside gene matches: 4. Germline V gene lookup returns CDR1 SGHTA and CDR2 FQGTGA. This CDR3 is built from 15 residues. CDR3 DNA: TGTGCCAGCAGCTTAGGACAGGGGGCTAGGTACGAGCAGTACTTC. Protein: CASSLGQGARYEQYF.

CDR3 coding DNA: TGTGCCAGTAGTCTTACTAGCGGGAGGGTCTACGAGCAGTACTTC. Translating it yields CASSLTSGRVYEQYF. This sequence joins TRBV19 and TRBJ2-7, with 13 bases fitting TRBD2. After removal of 5 bases from V and 3 bases from J, the junction contained 4 bases not matched to a gene. The CDR3 totals 15 residues. Per germline, CDR1 LNHDA and CDR2 SQIVND (reference sequence).

This sequence joins TRBV24-1 and TRBJ2-5; D is unresolved. This CDR3 has 15 amino acids. Germline V gene lookup returns CDR1 KGHDR and CDR2 SFDVKD. V gave up 0 bases and J gave up 0 bases, with 7 bases separating them. CDR3: CATSDLARNQETQYF. CDR3 sequence (DNA): TGTGCCACCAGTGATTTGGCGCGGAACCAAGAGACCCAGTACTTC.

The chain carries TRBV18 and TRBJ1-1; no firm D call. The CDR3 contains 17 residues. V dropped 0 bases and J dropped 0 bases, with 14 bases sitting between them. Per germline, CDR1 KGHSH and CDR2 LQKENI. The CDR3 is CASSPPAARIMNTEAFF. For the CDR3, the DNA is TGTGCCAGCTCACCACCGGCAGCGCGGATTATGAACACTGAAGCTTTCTTT.

The V call is TRBV28, the J call TRBJ1-1; 7 bases line up with TRBD1. Germline values: CDR1 MDHEN, CDR2 SYDVKM. The CDR3 spans 15 residues. V shed 4 bases, J shed 1 base, and the junction held 6 bases outside the gene matches. The CDR3 region is CASSYRGMRNTEAFF. The CDR3 DNA reads TGTGCCAGCAGTTACAGGGGAATGAGGAACACTGAAGCTTTCTTT.

The chain has TRBV6-5 and TRBJ2-7, with D maybe TRBD1 (5 bases). Germline values: CDR1 MNHEY, CDR2 SVGAGI. The CDR3 covers 13 residues. Trimming took 6 bases from V and 0 from J, leaving 9 bases between them. The CDR3, as DNA: TGTGCCAGCAGCAGACAGAGCTCCTACGAGCAGTACTTC. Encoded protein: CASSRQSSYEQYF.

The chain has TRBV5-1 and TRBJ1-5, with D possibly matching TRBD1 (6 bases). CDR1 and CDR2 (germline): SGHRS, YFSETQ. The CDR3 is 16 residues long. Trimming removed 4 bases from V and 6 bases from J, with 20 bases in between. Here the CDR3 DNA reads TGCGCCAGCAGCCCTGGCGGGGGCAGGGGAGTTCAGCCCCAGCATTTT. Its translation is CASSPGGGRGVQPQHF.

This chain joins TRBV7-2 and TRBJ1-2; D not certain. Per germline, CDR1 SGHTA and CDR2 FQGNSA. The CDR3 sequence is 14 residues long. V shed 5 bases and J shed 1 base, with 11 bases lying between them. The CDR3 loop reads CASSGGQYNYGYTF. CDR3 nucleotide sequence: TGTGCCAGCAGCGGCGGTCAGTATAACTATGGCTACACCTTC.

The genes are TRBV6-5 and TRBJ1-1, with D perhaps matching TRBD1 (6 bases). Trimming took off 0 bases at V and 0 bases at J, with 8 bases between the two ends. The CDR3 covers 15 residues. Per germline, CDR1 MNHEY and CDR2 SVGAGI. In DNA, the CDR3 is TGTGCCAGCAGTTACTCCGGACAGATGAACACTGAAGCTTTCTTT. It yields the protein CASSYSGQMNTEAFF.

The chain employs TRBV20-1 and TRBJ1-1; D is ambiguous. Looked up from germline, CDR1 is DFQATT and CDR2 is SNEGSKA (reference sequence). The CDR3 is 12 amino acids. The germline V and J ends were trimmed by 3 bases and 6 bases, with 11 bases remaining between them. The CDR3 coding sequence is TGCAGTGCTAGTCCAGGTATCCCTGAAGCTTTCTTT. Residues: CSASPGIPEAFF.